Each of the 28 T cell receptor beta chains below was sequenced from the same sample in a study of graft-versus-host responses after intestinal transplantation. Clones were sequenced by immunoSEQ multiplex PCR, and TCRdb holds only the in-frame ones, with some missing. This table holds roughly 4,100 clones, approximately 21% found once. The sample here was alloreactive CD4+ T cells from a mixed lymphocyte reaction culture, taken before transplantation. Subset noted: CFSE-low proliferating T cells sorted from roughly six-day pre-transplant mixed lymphocyte reaction (GvH or HvG direction). These receptors were collected from a human patient who was an organ donor for intestinal transplantation.

This clone is labeled as medium-sized (0.01 to 0.1%). The V call is TRBV28, the J call TRBJ1-1; TRBD1 matches at 9 bases. Germline values: CDR1 MDHEN, CDR2 SYDVKM. V was clipped by 5 bases and J by 6 bases; unmatched bases: 7. The CDR3 loop spans 14 amino acids. The CDR3 reads CASSTGTGLAEAFF. Written as DNA, the CDR3 is TGTGCCAGCAGTACGGGGACAGGGCTCGCTGAAGCTTTCTTT.

In its sample, this clone was seen once. The chain carries TRBV4-2 and TRBJ1-5; D is unclear. CDR3 length equals 13 residues. From germline, CDR1 is LGHNA and CDR2 YNFKEQ. Trimming took 6 bases from V and 9 from J, leaving 15 bases between them. The CDR3 sequence is CASRALGSGPQHF. CDR3 nucleotide sequence: TGTGCCAGCAGGGCTTTGGGGAGCGGGCCCCAGCATTTT.

The chain employs TRBV11-3 and TRBJ2-3; D perhaps matches TRBD2 (6 bases). CDR1 is SGHNT, CDR2 YENEEA, per germline. The CDR3 covers 15 residues. With 5 bases removed from V and 2 bases from J, the gap between germline ends came to 14 bases. As DNA, the CDR3 is TGTGCCAGCAGCCCGTTCGGGGGTGTCACAGATACGCAGTATTTT. Protein product: CASSPFGGVTDTQYF.

Comments on this clone: A far more abundant clone sits one base away, making this likely a read error. Other nucleotide sequences in the sample specify the same CDR3. The chain carries TRBV2 and TRBJ1-5; the match to TRBD1 covers 10 bases. CDR3 length: 14 amino acids. V lost 4 bases, J lost 4 bases, and 1 base stayed unmatched. Germline CDR1 SNHLY, CDR2 FYNNEI. CDR3 DNA sequence: TGTGCCAGCAGTGGACAGGGGGCTAATCAGCCCCAGCATTTT. Protein: CASSGQGANQPQHF. The complete variable domain, with remaining parts taken from reference TRBV2 and TRBJ1-5, reads EPEVTQTPSHQVTQMGQEVILRCVPISNHLYFYWYRQILGQKVEFLVSFYNNEISEKSEIFDDQFSVERPDGSNFTLKIRSTKLEDSAMYFCASSGQGANQPQHFGDGTRLSIL.

The chain uses TRBV5-4 and TRBJ2-7; TRBD1 matches 11 bases. The CDR3 has 15 amino acids. V trimming: 4 bases; J trimming: 3 bases; junction bases outside the gene matches: 6. In germline, CDR1 is SGHNT, CDR2 YYREEE (reference sequence). The CDR3 region is CASSPGTGGDYEQYV. The CDR3 DNA follows: TGTGCCAGCAGCCCGGGGACAGGGGGGGACTACGAGCAGTACGTC.

The genes are TRBV6-6 and TRBJ1-5; unclear D gene. Germline V gene data show CDR1 as MNHNY and CDR2 as SVGAGI (reference sequence). V dropped 0 bases and J dropped 3 bases, with 9 bases sitting between them. The CDR3 covers 15 residues. The CDR3 loop reads CASSYSAGYNQPQHF. The CDR3 coding sequence is TGTGCCAGCAGTTACTCCGCGGGGTACAATCAGCCCCAGCATTTT.

By frequency in the sample, this clone is medium-sized (0.01 to 0.1%). The genes are TRBV5-1 and TRBJ2-7, with D perhaps TRBD2 (6 bases). The CDR3 runs 13 residues. Germline V gene data show CDR1 as SGHRS and CDR2 as YFSETQ. V was pared by 0 bases and J by 5 bases, with 9 bases between. CDR3 nucleotides: TGCGCCAGCAGCTTGGTTTCGGGGGACGAGCAGTACGTC. This encodes CASSLVSGDEQYV.

This clone was counted between two and nine times. The chain uses TRBV7-2 and TRBJ1-1; D perhaps matches TRBD1 (6 bases). V was shortened by 3 bases and J by 1 base, with 9 bases between the two germline ends. Germline CDR1 is SGHTA and CDR2 is FQGNSA. This CDR3 spans 14 amino acids. The CDR3 region is CASSFAGENTEAFF. For the CDR3, the DNA is TGTGCCAGCAGCTTCGCAGGGGAGAACACTGAAGCTTTCTTT.

The chain recombines TRBV5-1 with TRBJ2-5; D is unclear. V lost 4 bases and J lost 1, with 11 bases in between. This CDR3 contains 14 residues. Germline V gives CDR1 SGHRS, CDR2 YFSETQ. The CDR3: CASSRVIAQETQYF. The CDR3 bases are TGCGCCAGCAGCCGGGTGATCGCCCAAGAGACCCAGTACTTC.

This clone ranks as large. V usage is TRBV28 and J usage is TRBJ1-5, with 7 bases matching TRBD1. Unmatched junction bases numbered 28, after V lost 6 bases and J lost 2 bases. The CDR3 length is 22 residues. Germline CDR1 and CDR2: MDHEN and SYDVKM. The CDR3 spells CASSLPGQVSLLPEGGNQPQHF. The CDR3 bases are TGTGCCAGCAGCCTCCCCGGACAGGTGTCACTACTTCCAGAGGGGGGCAATCAGCCCCAGCATTTT.

This chain uses TRBV7-2 with TRBJ2-5, with 8 bases matching TRBD1. The CDR3 length is 17 residues. CDR1 and CDR2 (germline): SGHTA, FQGNSA. J was trimmed by 4 bases and V by 5 bases; bases with no gene match: 15. CDR3 in amino acids: CASSRGQGQGRGETQYF. The CDR3, as DNA: TGTGCCAGCAGCCGCGGACAGGGTCAAGGCAGAGGAGAGACCCAGTACTTC.

The chain couples TRBV6-1 to TRBJ2-2; tentatively, D is TRBD1 (5 bases). The CDR3 sequence is 15 residues long. Germline V gene lookup returns CDR1 MNHNS and CDR2 SASEGT. V was clipped by 3 bases and J by 1 base, with 9 bases between them. The CDR3 protein is CASSDRVRNTGELFF. The CDR3 nucleotides are TGTGCCAGCAGTGACAGGGTGAGGAACACCGGGGAGCTGTTTTTT.

This clone occurred a few times. This chain links TRBV13 with TRBJ1-4; TRBD1 matches at 10 bases. The CDR3 runs to 15 residues. Germline values: CDR1 PRHDT, CDR2 FYEKMQ (reference sequence). V shed 2 bases and J 8 bases; nucleotides not matched to a gene: 5. In DNA, the CDR3 is TGTGCCAGCAGCTTAAAGGTGACAGGGGGCGAAAAACTGTTTTTT. Protein product: CASSLKVTGGEKLFF.

By share, this clone counts as medium-sized (0.01 to 0.1%). The V call is TRBV5-1, the J call TRBJ2-3, with a possible D match to TRBD2 (5 bases). The germline CDR1 and CDR2 sequences are SGHRS and YFSETQ. V lost 4 bases, J lost 2 bases, and 14 bases lay in between. The CDR3 is made up of 15 amino acids. CDR3 region: CASSPTVRVTDTQYF. CDR3 nucleotides: TGCGCCAGCAGCCCGACGGTGCGGGTCACAGATACGCAGTATTTT.

This chain links TRBV20-1 with TRBJ1-1; D is uncertain. There are 10 residues in the CDR3. Germline-derived CDR1 and CDR2 are DFQATT and SNEGSKA (reference sequence). Trimming removed 3 bases from V and 3 bases from J, with 2 bases in between. CDR3 residues: CSASYTEAFF. In nucleotides, the CDR3 is TGCAGTGCTAGCTACACTGAAGCTTTCTTT.

The chain joins TRBV23-1 to TRBJ2-6; D not certain. TRBV23-1 carries the ORF label, with uncertain function. The CDR3 totals 18 residues. V lost 5 bases, J lost 5 bases, and 22 bases lay in between. The CDR3 sequence is CASSANFTQQSRANVLTF. CDR3 coding DNA: TGCGCCAGCAGTGCCAATTTTACGCAACAAAGTCGGGCCAACGTCCTGACTTTC.

This clone is deemed medium-sized. This chain uses TRBV7-9 with TRBJ2-5, with 8 bases identical to TRBD1. Per the germline V gene, CDR1 is SEHNR and CDR2 is FQNEAQ (reference sequence). The CDR3 runs 14 residues. Trimming took 2 bases from V and 2 from J; bases not matched to a gene: 1. The CDR3 region has the DNA TGTGCCAGCAGCTTAAGGACAGGGCAAGAGACCCAGTACTTC. Protein product: CASSLRTGQETQYF. The full variable domain, rest sourced from reference TRBV7-9 and TRBJ2-5, is DTGVSQNPRHKITKRGQNVTFRCDPISEHNRLYWYRQTLGQGPEFLTYFQNEAQLEKSRLLSDRFSAERPKGSFSTLEIQRTEQGDSAMYLCASSLRTGQETQYFGPGTRLLVL.

CDR3 DNA sequence: TGTGCCAGTCGACGGGACAGGATTAATGAAAAACTGTTTTTT. Translating it yields CASRRDRINEKLFF. The chain carries TRBV6-5 and TRBJ1-4, with 8 positions matching TRBD1. The V gene's germline CDR1 is MNHEY and CDR2 SVGAGI. This CDR3 has 14 amino acids. V lost 9 bases to trimming and J lost 4 bases; unmatched junction nucleotides: 7.

V usage is TRBV27 and J usage is TRBJ2-2, with a tentative D call TRBD2 (7 bases). Trimming cost V 2 bases and J 2 bases, with 12 bases left between them. The CDR3 consists of 16 residues. CDR1 is MNHEY, CDR2 SMNVEV, per germline (reference sequence). The CDR3 region is CASSLGGGYNTGELFF. The CDR3 nucleotides read TGTGCCAGCAGTTTAGGCGGGGGCTACAACACCGGGGAGCTGTTTTTT.

The chain uses TRBV2 and TRBJ2-7; a weak D match, TRBD1 (5 bases). V lost 8 bases to trimming and J lost 2 bases, with 19 bases between them. Germline-derived CDR1 and CDR2 are SNHLY and FYNNEI. This CDR3 is 15 amino acids long. The CDR3 region has the DNA TGTGCCAGCGCCCTTTCCGGACACGAGGCCTACGAGCAGTACGTC. This encodes CASALSGHEAYEQYV.

The CDR3 reads CASSLKTGSTDTQYF. The CDR3 nucleotides read TGCGCCAGCAGCTTAAAGACAGGTAGCACAGATACGCAGTATTTT. The gene calls are TRBV5-1 and TRBJ2-3; D is possibly TRBD1 (6 bases). V dropped 2 bases and J dropped 0 bases, with 10 bases sitting between them. CDR3 size: 15 residues. CDR1 is SGHRS, CDR2 YFSETQ, per germline.

In this sample, this clone is medium-sized. V is TRBV6-6 and J is TRBJ2-3; TRBD2 aligns across 10 bases. Germline-derived CDR1 and CDR2 are MNHNY and SVGAGI (reference sequence). V was clipped by 6 bases and J by 2 bases; unmatched bases: 2. The CDR3 has 14 amino acids. The CDR3 reads CASRGLAPTDTQYF. CDR3 DNA sequence: TGTGCCAGCAGGGGACTAGCGCCCACAGATACGCAGTATTTT.

This clone is classed as medium-sized. The chain joins TRBV2 to TRBJ2-1; TRBD1 might be the D (5 bases). The CDR3 is 15 residues long. Germline V gene lookup returns CDR1 SNHLY and CDR2 FYNNEI. The germline V and J ends were trimmed by 0 bases and 2 bases, with 8 bases remaining between them. In nucleotides, the CDR3 is TGTGCCAGCAGTGAAGCAAGGGGCGCCTACAATGAGCAGTTCTTC. It is translated as CASSEARGAYNEQFF.

V gene TRBV6-1 combines with J gene TRBJ2-2; D is perhaps TRBD2 (6 bases). Per germline, CDR1 MNHNS and CDR2 SASEGT. The CDR3 contains 15 residues. V lost 8 bases and J lost 3, with 16 bases in between. CDR3 region: CASGGLGDYTGELFF. CDR3 DNA: TGTGCCAGCGGAGGTTTAGGGGACTACACCGGGGAGCTGTTTTTT.

CDR3 in amino acids: CASSSQGVWYNSPLHF. The CDR3 region has the DNA TGTGCCAGCAGCTCCCAGGGGGTCTGGTATAATTCACCCCTCCACTTT. The chain carries TRBV5-4 and TRBJ1-6; 7 positions match TRBD1. After removal of 3 bases from V and 4 bases from J, the junction contained 7 bases not matched to a gene. CDR1 and CDR2 (germline): SGHNT, YYREEE (reference sequence). The length of the CDR3 is 16 residues. The whole variable domain, filled in from reference TRBV5-4 and TRBJ1-6, reads ETGVTQSPTHLIKTRGQQVTLRCSSQSGHNTVSWYQQALGQGPQFIFQYYREEENGRGNFPPRFSGLQFPNYSSELNVNALELDDSALYLCASSSQGVWYNSPLHFGNGTRLTVT.

As for this clone: The limits of the CDR3 on the DNA are not certain, so only TCRdb's listed CDR3 is given. The V call is TRBV2, the J call TRBJ1-2; the table's D call, TRBD1, has no DNA check behind it. CDR1 is SNHLY, CDR2 FYNNEI, per germline. The CDR3 is 12 residues long, ends included. The CDR3 region is CASILDSYGYTF.

This clone counts as medium-sized. V is TRBV2 and J is TRBJ2-1; D is undetermined. Deletions cut 2 bases from V and 7 bases from J, with 6 bases between. Germline V CDR1 and CDR2: SNHLY, FYNNEI. CDR3 length: 12 residues. This chain's CDR3 is CASSELTNEQFF. CDR3 DNA: TGTGCCAGCAGTGAATTGACAAATGAGCAGTTCTTC.

This clone is categorized as medium-sized (0.01 to 0.1%). The V and J genes are TRBV7-8 and TRBJ1-5, with a weak D call TRBD1 (5 bases). This CDR3 has 13 amino acids. Trimming left V 5 bases short and J 2 bases short, with 7 bases between. The germline CDR1 and CDR2 sequences are SGHVS and FQNEAQ. In nucleotides, the CDR3 is TGTGCCAGCAGCCGGGGGGGCAATCAGCCCCAGCATTTT. This codes for CASSRGGNQPQHF.